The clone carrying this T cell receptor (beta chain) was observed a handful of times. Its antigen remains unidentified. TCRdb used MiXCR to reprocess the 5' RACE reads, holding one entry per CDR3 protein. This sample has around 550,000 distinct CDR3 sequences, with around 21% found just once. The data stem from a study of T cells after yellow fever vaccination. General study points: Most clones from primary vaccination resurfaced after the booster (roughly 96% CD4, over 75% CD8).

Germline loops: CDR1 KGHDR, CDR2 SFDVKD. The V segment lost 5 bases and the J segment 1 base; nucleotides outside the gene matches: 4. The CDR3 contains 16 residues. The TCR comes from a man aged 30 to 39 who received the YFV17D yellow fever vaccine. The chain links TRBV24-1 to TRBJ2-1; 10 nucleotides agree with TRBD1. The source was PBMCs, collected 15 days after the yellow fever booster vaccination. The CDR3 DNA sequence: TGTGCCACCAGTGTGGGACAGGGGAGGTCCTACAATGAGCAGTTCTTC. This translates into CATSVGQGRSYNEQFF.